Shown below are 21 T cell receptor beta chains from a single sample sequenced in a study of blood T cell repertoires in COVID-19. Profiled with immunoSEQ multiplex PCR; TCRdb holds only in-frame clones, not every one. Here the sample spans around 400,000 clones, 70% to 90% being singletons. Material: peripheral blood. Receptors were obtained from a woman aged 55-70 years with COVID-19, enrolled during active disease.

The V gene is TRBV9, the J gene TRBJ2-7; possibly TRBD2 for D (5 bases). The CDR3 extends over 11 amino acids. Trimming removed 4 bases from V and 7 bases from J, with 9 bases in between. Per the germline V gene, CDR1 is SGDLS and CDR2 is YYNGEE. The DNA of the CDR3 is TGTGCCAGCAGCCTCACGGGGGAGCAGTACTTC. It specifies CASSLTGEQYF.

This clone occurred a few times. The J gene is TRBJ2-7, the V gene TRBV23-1, with a possible D match to TRBD2 (5 bases). TRBV23-1 is identified as an open reading frame with a role that is uncertain. Trimming shortened V by 3 bases and J by 4 bases, and 13 bases separated the two germline ends. The CDR3 is 14 residues long. The CDR3 here is CASSQAPCGYEQYF. The CDR3 DNA is TGCGCCAGCAGTCAGGCACCGTGCGGGTACGAGCAGTACTTC.

The gene calls are TRBV27 and TRBJ2-3; D may be TRBD2 (5 bases). V lost 7 bases and J 1 base, leaving 15 bases between the germline ends. Germline-derived CDR1 and CDR2 are MNHEY and SMNVEV (reference sequence). The CDR3 has 15 amino acids. CDR3 sequence: CASTSGNVGTDTQYF. CDR3 nucleotides: TGTGCCAGCACCTCCGGGAATGTCGGCACAGATACGCAGTATTTT.

The J gene is TRBJ1-1, the V gene TRBV4-1; D is unclear. Looked up from germline, CDR1 is MGHRA and CDR2 is YSYEKL. V was pared by 4 bases and J by 0 bases, with 12 bases between. The CDR3 loop spans 15 amino acids. This CDR3 is CASSRTGRVNTEAFF. The CDR3 DNA sequence: TGCGCCAGCAGCCGGACTGGTAGGGTGAACACTGAAGCTTTCTTT.

CDR3 bases: TGTGCCAGCAGTGGGGCTTGGAACGATAATTCACCCCTCCACTTT. It is translated as CASSGAWNDNSPLHF. The chain has TRBV6-4 and TRBJ1-6; D uncertain. The V end lost 4 bases, the J end lost 5 bases, and 12 bases lay between the germline ends. The CDR3 runs 15 residues. CDR1 and CDR2 (germline): MRHNA, SNTAGT.

This clone was detected only once. The chain combines TRBV3-1 (or the pseudogene TRBV3-2) with TRBJ1-5; TRBD1 matches 9 bases. Trimming cost V 4 bases and J 5 bases; bases outside gene matches: 3. Germline CDR1 reads LGHDT; CDR2 reads YNNKEL (reference sequence). The CDR3 is made up of 14 amino acids. The CDR3 DNA follows: TGTGCCAGCAGCCCGGACAGGGGAGATCAGCCCCAGCATTTT. Protein product: CASSPDRGDQPQHF.

CDR3 nucleotides: TGCGCCAGCAGAATCACAGAATATAATTCACCCCTCCACTTT. Amino acids: CASRITEYNSPLHF. The rearrangement links TRBV5-1 to TRBJ1-6, with unresolved D. Deletions cut 5 bases from V and 4 bases from J, with 10 bases between. Germline V gene data show CDR1 as SGHRS and CDR2 as YFSETQ. The CDR3 extends over 14 amino acids.

The chain carries TRBV7-3 and TRBJ2-1; 8 bases line up with TRBD2. The junction had 0 bases not matched to a gene; V was cut back by 6 bases and J by 8 bases. The CDR3 totals 11 residues. CDR1 is SGHTA and CDR2 is FQGTGA in the germline V gene. The CDR3 here is CASRRGDEQFF. As DNA, the CDR3 is TGTGCCAGCAGGCGGGGGGATGAGCAGTTCTTC.

The rearrangement links TRBV5-5 to TRBJ1-2; 9 bases line up with TRBD1. Germline lookup yields CDR1 SGHKS and CDR2 YYEKEE (reference sequence). V shed 7 bases, J shed 6 bases, and the junction held 7 bases outside the gene matches. The CDR3 is 13 residues long. Here the CDR3 DNA reads TGTGCCAGCCTTCCCCGGACAGGGGATGGCTACACCTTC. Protein: CASLPRTGDGYTF.

V and J are TRBV4-2 and TRBJ1-1; perhaps TRBD1 as D (6 bases). Germline values: CDR1 LGHNA, CDR2 YNFKEQ. CDR3 length equals 14 residues. Trimming left V 1 base short and J 10 bases short, with 16 bases between. The chain's CDR3 is CASSQAGGGGTAFF. The CDR3 DNA reads as TGTGCCAGCAGCCAAGCCGGGGGGGGCGGTACAGCTTTCTTT.

V gene TRBV7-9 combines with J gene TRBJ2-5, with D possibly TRBD1 on 6 matching bases. The ends were cut back, 8 bases at V and 5 bases at J, with 24 bases in the middle. CDR3 length: 16 amino acids. Germline assignment: CDR1 SEHNR and CDR2 FQNEAQ (reference sequence). The CDR3 nucleotides read TGTGCCAGCGCAGGGGCAGGGGAATTGCGATTGGAGACCCAGTACTTC. Translated: CASAGAGELRLETQYF.

CDR3 sequence (DNA): TGTGCCAGCAATCAGGGGACCTATGGCTACACCTTC. Its translation is CASNQGTYGYTF. The rearrangement uses TRBV2 and TRBJ1-2; possibly TRBD1 for D (6 bases). The germline V and J ends were trimmed by 7 bases and 4 bases, with 10 bases remaining between them. Germline V gene data show CDR1 as SNHLY and CDR2 as FYNNEI. CDR3 length equals 12 residues.

V gene TRBV7-3 combines with J gene TRBJ2-2; 7 bases match TRBD2. CDR1 and CDR2 from the germline V gene are SGHTA and FQGTGA. The junction had 3 bases not matched to a gene; V was cut back by 5 bases and J by 6 bases. This CDR3 is 13 amino acids long. The CDR3 nucleotides are TGTGCCAGCAGCCTTAGCGGGCCCGGGGAGCTGTTTTTT. Translating gives CASSLSGPGELFF. Variable domain in full (rest from reference TRBV7-3 and TRBJ2-2): GAGVSQTPSNKVTEKGKYVELRCDPISGHTALYWYRQSLGQGPEFLIYFQGTGAADDSGLPNDRFFAVRPEGSVSTLKIQRTERGDSAVYLCASSLSGPGELFFGEGSRLTVL.

J is TRBJ1-6 and V is TRBV14; D gene ambiguous. The CDR3 extends over 13 amino acids. V lost 4 bases and J lost 10, with 11 bases in between. CDR1 SGHDN and CDR2 FVKESK come from the germline V gene. The CDR3 here is CASSPYTLSPLHF. In DNA, the CDR3 is TGTGCCAGCAGCCCCTATACCCTGTCACCCCTCCACTTT. The full variable domain, rest sourced from reference TRBV14 and TRBJ1-6, is EAGVTQFPSHSVIEKGQTVTLRCDPISGHDNLYWYRRVMGKEIKFLLHFVKESKQDESGMPNNRFLAERTGGTYSTLKVQPAELEDSGVYFCASSPYTLSPLHFGNGTRLTVT.

The chain employs TRBV6-2 or TRBV6-3 and TRBJ1-3, with 8 bases lining up with TRBD1. Germline lookup yields CDR1 MNHEY and CDR2 SVGEGT. CDR3 length equals 16 residues. V was pared by 6 bases and J by 1 base, with 8 bases of the junction left unmatched. The CDR3 region has the DNA TGTGCCAGCAGCGACAGGGGACTGCCTTCTGGAAACACCATATATTTT. Protein sequence: CASSDRGLPSGNTIYF.

There are a few counts of this clone. This chain joins TRBV6-6 and TRBJ1-5; TRBD1 matches at 8 bases. The CDR3 contains 16 residues. V trimming: 6 bases; J trimming: 10 bases; junction bases outside the gene matches: 17. The germline V gene has CDR1 MNHNY and CDR2 SVGAGI (reference sequence). CDR3 protein: CASSLRTGQGMGPQHF. The CDR3 DNA sequence: TGTGCCAGCAGCCTTCGGACAGGGCAGGGGATGGGACCCCAGCATTTT.

This clone was recorded only once. The chain joins TRBV5-1 to TRBJ2-5; 9 bases fit TRBD1. V was pared by 0 bases and J by 2 bases, with 11 bases of the junction left unmatched. From germline, CDR1 is SGHRS and CDR2 YFSETQ. The CDR3 is made up of 18 amino acids. DNA for the CDR3: TGCGCCAGCAGCTTGGAAATACAGGGGGCTAGGGGGCAAGAGACCCAGTACTTC. Its translation is CASSLEIQGARGQETQYF.

CDR3 nucleotide sequence: TGCGCCAGCAGCCAAGATCTCCGGGTGGCGGCCTCCTACGAGCAGTACTTC. Its protein product is CASSQDLRVAASYEQYF. The chain couples TRBV4-1 to TRBJ2-7, with no clear D. CDR1 is MGHRA and CDR2 is YSYEKL in the germline V gene. This CDR3 comprises 17 residues. V was clipped by 0 bases and J by 0 bases, with 15 bases between them.

A word on this clone: Other nucleotide sequences in the sample specify the same CDR3. The chain recombines TRBV5-1 with TRBJ1-5; unclear D gene. V lost 0 bases and J 3 bases, leaving 10 bases between the germline ends. This CDR3 has 15 residues. Looked up from germline, CDR1 is SGHRS and CDR2 is YFSETQ. The CDR3 loop is CASSLDSYSNQPQHF. The CDR3, as DNA: TGCGCCAGCAGCTTGGACAGCTATTCCAATCAGCCCCAGCATTTT.

J is TRBJ1-6 and V is TRBV28; 10 bases agree with TRBD1. This CDR3 has 17 amino acids. Germline CDR1 reads MDHEN; CDR2 reads SYDVKM. Trimming took 4 bases from V and 6 from J; bases not matched to a gene: 9. CDR3 bases: TGTGCCAGCAGTTCCATGGGGACAGGGGCTGGTAATTCACCCCTCCACTTT. Its protein is CASSSMGTGAGNSPLHF.

This chain uses TRBV21-1 with TRBJ1-1. TRBV21-1 is assigned pseudogene status. This CDR3 is built from 16 residues. CDR3 in DNA: TGTGCCAGCAGCGGGCAACGCGGGGAGTGTAACACTGAAGCTTTCTTT. This sequence encodes CASSGQRGECNTEAFF.